The 24 T cell receptor beta chains below were found in one sample sequenced in a study of regulatory T cells in long-lasting Graves disease. Sequencing libraries for TCR beta were prepared with iRepertoire HTBI primers and Arm-PCR of CDR3 regions. TCRdb recomputed calls from the multiplex PCR reads with MiXCR, one row per CDR3 protein. The table lists 650,000 to 700,000 distinct CDR3 sequences, about 32% of them singletons. Described time point: persistent/refractory GD, antithyroid drugs over 5 years with positive TRAb. Isolated PBMC RNA provided the starting material for the TCR library. The sample in question was peripheral blood mononuclear cells (PBMCs), obtained when the disease was refractory, from a patient treated with antithyroid drugs. The receptors derive from a female donor with Graves disease.

This clonotype showed up just a few times. The chain employs TRBV28 and TRBJ2-7; D unclear. The CDR3 totals 14 residues. The germline V gene has CDR1 MDHEN and CDR2 SYDVKM. V lost 4 bases and J 2 bases, leaving 12 bases between the germline ends. CDR3 residues: CASSYSPSPYEQYF. DNA of the CDR3: TGTGCCAGCAGTTACTCTCCTAGTCCCTACGAGCAGTACTTC.

This clonotype was seen a handful of times. The chain links TRBV6-5 to TRBJ1-3; the D gene is possibly TRBD1 (6 bases). CDR1 is MNHEY, CDR2 SVGAGI, per germline. This CDR3 is built from 14 residues. V was pared by 1 base and J by 2 bases, with 6 bases between. The CDR3 is CASSYYRAGNTIYF. In nucleotides, the CDR3 is TGTGCCAGCAGTTACTACAGGGCTGGAAACACCATATATTTT.

The rearrangement links TRBV30 to TRBJ2-7, with 8 bases matching TRBD1. Germline trimming cut 1 base from V and 1 base from J; bases unmatched to any gene: 0. The CDR3 totals 13 residues. The germline V gene encodes CDR1 GTSNPN and CDR2 SVGIG (reference sequence). Written as DNA, the CDR3 is TGTGCCTGGAGTGGGGACAGGTCCTACGAGCAGTACTTC. This translates into CAWSGDRSYEQYF. Full variable domain (remainder filled in from reference TRBV30 and TRBJ2-7): SQTIHQWPATLVQPVGSPLSLECTVEGTSNPNLYWYRQAAGRGLQLLFYSVGIGQISSEVPQNLSASRPQDRQFILSSKKLLLSDSGFYLCAWSGDRSYEQYFGPGTRLTVT.

This clonotype has just a few counts. This chain uses TRBV27 with TRBJ1-1; 10 bases line up with TRBD1. Germline V gene lookup returns CDR1 MNHEY and CDR2 SMNVEV (reference sequence). With 5 bases clipped from V and 0 bases from J, the junction kept 12 bases outside the gene matches. This CDR3 region has 18 residues. CDR3 DNA: TGTGCCAGCAGTCCGAGACAGGGGGCGGGATGGATGAACACTGAAGCTTTCTTT. Amino acid sequence: CASSPRQGAGWMNTEAFF.

This clonotype was detected only a few times. The chain has TRBV7-6 and TRBJ1-2; D remains ambiguous. Trimming stripped 5 bases from V and 6 bases from J, with 13 bases between. Looked up from germline, CDR1 is SGHVS and CDR2 is FNYEAQ. The CDR3 consists of 13 residues. The CDR3 nucleotides read TGTGCCAGCAGCCCCACGACCTCCCATGGCTACACCTTC. The encoded protein is CASSPTTSHGYTF.

This clonotype was seen a few times. CDR3: CASSDPGSGRDRETQYF. The CDR3 nucleotides are TGTGCCAGCAGCGACCCTGGTAGCGGGAGGGACAGAGAGACCCAGTACTTC. The chain carries TRBV7-9 and TRBJ2-5; 11 bases fit TRBD2. This CDR3 has 17 amino acids. Germline loops: CDR1 SEHNR, CDR2 FQNEAQ (reference sequence). The ends lost 5 bases at V and 4 bases at J; junction bases unmatched: 12.

This chain joins TRBV20-1 and TRBJ2-7; 8 nucleotides line up with TRBD2. CDR1 and CDR2 from the germline V gene are DFQATT and SNEGSKA (reference sequence). The J segment lost 5 bases and the V segment lost 6 bases, leaving 6 bases of the junction unmatched. This CDR3 region has 12 residues. CDR3 residues: CSARTSYNEQYF. As DNA, the CDR3 is TGCAGTGCAAGGACTAGCTACAACGAGCAGTACTTC.

The table lists this clonotype with a few counts. V usage is TRBV20-1 and J usage is TRBJ1-5, with 8 bases fitting TRBD1. CDR1 DFQATT and CDR2 SNEGSKA come from the germline V gene (reference sequence). This CDR3 is 14 amino acids long. The trim removed 5 bases at V and 2 bases at J, leaving 5 bases unmatched. This chain's CDR3 is CSAGQGGGNQPQHF. Written as DNA, the CDR3 is TGCAGTGCTGGACAGGGAGGAGGCAATCAGCCCCAGCATTTT.

At least ten counts were recorded for this clonotype. The gene calls are TRBV12-5 and TRBJ1-5; unclear D gene. The CDR3 is made up of 11 amino acids. V was shortened by 4 bases and J by 3 bases, with 1 base between the two germline ends. Germline CDR1 LGHNT, CDR2 FRNRAP. The CDR3 DNA follows: TGTGCTAGTGGTTACAATCAGCCCCAGCATTTT. Protein sequence: CASGYNQPQHF.

The genes are TRBV27 and TRBJ2-7, with 9 bases identical to TRBD2. V lost 3 bases and J lost 2; bases outside the gene matches: 5. The CDR3 length is 15 residues. Germline CDR1 is MNHEY and CDR2 is SMNVEV (reference sequence). The CDR3 sequence is CASSFKAGGTYEQYF. The DNA for the CDR3 is TGTGCCAGCAGTTTTAAAGCGGGAGGAACCTACGAGCAGTACTTC.

This clonotype was seen once. V is TRBV5-1 and J is TRBJ2-2; D is ambiguous. V was cut by 0 bases and J by 6 bases, with 6 bases left in between. Germline CDR1 and CDR2: SGHRS and YFSETQ. The CDR3 spans 13 residues. The CDR3 here is CASSLVLPGELFF. Here the CDR3 DNA reads TGCGCCAGCAGCTTGGTTTTGCCCGGGGAGCTGTTTTTT. Full variable domain (rest looked up from reference TRBV5-1 and TRBJ2-2): KAGVTQTPRYLIKTRGQQVTLSCSPISGHRSVSWYQQTPGQGLQFLFEYFSETQRNKGNFPGRFSGRQFSNSRSEMNVSTLELGDSALYLCASSLVLPGELFFGEGSRLTVL.

This clonotype was detected many times. This rearrangement joins TRBV11-2 to TRBJ2-7, with 10 positions matching TRBD1. V lost 5 bases and J lost 3; bases outside the gene matches: 10. Looked up from germline, CDR1 is SGHAT and CDR2 is FQNNGV. The CDR3 loop spans 16 amino acids. Here the CDR3 reads CASSHPWTGGDYEQYF. The DNA for the CDR3 is TGTGCCAGCAGCCACCCTTGGACAGGGGGGGACTACGAGCAGTACTTC.

This rearrangement joins TRBV4-1 to TRBJ2-7; D gene unclear. This CDR3 is 14 amino acids long. The V end was cut by 5 bases, the J end by 5 bases, with 16 bases between. CDR1 is MGHRA and CDR2 is YSYEKL in the germline V gene. The CDR3 bases are TGCGCCAGCAGCTCCAGCCGGCATAGGGACGAGCAGTACTTC. Encoded protein: CASSSSRHRDEQYF.

The chain is built from TRBV6-1 and TRBJ2-7; 13 bases fit TRBD2. CDR3 length: 15 amino acids. The trim removed 6 bases at V and 5 bases at J, leaving 7 bases unmatched. Germline-derived CDR1 and CDR2 are MNHNS and SASEGT. The DNA for the CDR3 is TGTGCCAGCAGAAGACTAGCGGGAGGTTTCCACGAGCAGTACTTC. Its translation: CASRRLAGGFHEQYF.

This clonotype was seen only a few times. This chain uses TRBV12-3 or TRBV12-4 with TRBJ2-2; TRBD1 is a possible D gene (7 bases). The germline V and J ends were trimmed by 5 bases and 6 bases, with 10 bases remaining between them. CDR3 length equals 13 residues. The CDR3 sequence is CASSGRGAGELFF. As DNA, the CDR3 is TGTGCCAGCAGTGGCAGGGGGGCCGGGGAGCTGTTTTTT.

This clonotype was recorded a few times. This chain connects TRBV6-1 to TRBJ1-6; TRBD1 agrees at 7 bases. CDR3 length equals 15 residues. Trimming at V came to 7 bases and at J to 9 bases, leaving 12 bases not matched to a gene. Per the germline V gene, CDR1 is MNHNS and CDR2 is SASEGT. CDR3 residues: CASMPGGNNGSPLHF. In nucleotides, the CDR3 is TGTGCCAGCATGCCAGGGGGGAATAATGGTTCACCCCTCCACTTT.

The chain combines TRBV12-5 with TRBJ2-1; the match to TRBD2 covers 8 bases. The length of the CDR3 is 17 residues. Germline V CDR1 and CDR2: LGHNT, FRNRAP. With 5 bases clipped from V and 8 bases from J, the junction kept 17 bases outside the gene matches. The CDR3 protein is CASGPRVSGRATDEQFF. CDR3 DNA sequence: TGTGCTAGTGGTCCTCGTGTTTCCGGGAGGGCCACGGATGAGCAGTTCTTC.

As for this clonotype: No conserved phenylalanine or tryptophan is present at the end of the CDR3, so a read error is the likely explanation. The V gene is TRBV11-2, the J gene TRBJ1-1; D not certain. The CDR3 runs 15 residues. Deletions cut 8 bases from V and 5 bases from J, with 21 bases between. Germline-derived CDR1 and CDR2 are SGHAT and FQNNGV. CDR3 loop: CASVSWGGLQTEAFS. DNA of the CDR3: TGTGCCAGCGTAAGTTGGGGAGGGCTCCAAACTGAAGCTTTCTCT.

The CDR3 protein is CATSELGGFLAKNIQYF. The CDR3 coding sequence is TGTGCCACCAGTGAACTTGGGGGATTTTTAGCCAAAAACATTCAGTACTTC. The V call is TRBV24-1, the J call TRBJ2-4; the D gene could be TRBD1 or TRBD2 (5 bases each). Trimming took 4 bases from V and 0 from J, leaving 15 bases between them. Germline lookup yields CDR1 KGHDR and CDR2 SFDVKD. This CDR3 region has 17 residues.

The genes are TRBV6-9 and TRBJ1-3; possible D gene TRBD1, 5 bases. Per germline, CDR1 MNHGY and CDR2 SVAAGI. Trimming shortened V by 3 bases and J by 1 base, and 10 bases separated the two germline ends. The CDR3 is 15 residues long. The CDR3 DNA reads as TGTGCCAGCAGTTACGTCGGGGGATCTGGAAACACCATATATTTT. This encodes CASSYVGGSGNTIYF.

V usage is TRBV19 and J usage is TRBJ1-1; no clear D gene. Germline V gene lookup returns CDR1 LNHDA and CDR2 SQIVND (reference sequence). Trimming left V 8 bases short and J 6 bases short, with 13 bases between. This CDR3 is built from 12 residues. CDR3 DNA: TGTGCCAGTTCCATCCTGGGGTCTGAAGCTTTCTTT. Residues: CASSILGSEAFF.

The V gene is TRBV13, the J gene TRBJ1-2, with 11 positions matching TRBD1. Germline lookup yields CDR1 PRHDT and CDR2 FYEKMQ (reference sequence). Germline trimming cut 5 bases from V and 7 bases from J; bases unmatched to any gene: 6. There are 14 residues in the CDR3. CDR3 sequence reads: CASSDGQGARGYTF. The CDR3 DNA reads TGTGCCAGCAGCGATGGACAGGGGGCGCGTGGCTACACCTTC. Full variable domain (missing parts from reference TRBV13 and TRBJ1-2): AAGVIQSPRHLIKEKRETATLKCYPIPRHDTVYWYQQGPGQDPQFLISFYEKMQSDKGSIPDRFSAQQFSDYHSELNMSSLELGDSALYFCASSDGQGARGYTFGSGTRLTVV.

The CDR3 DNA follows: TGCAGTGCAACGTATGGGGGCAATCAGCCCCAGCATTTT. Protein product: CSATYGGNQPQHF. The rearrangement joins TRBV20-1 to TRBJ1-5, with unresolved D. In germline, CDR1 is DFQATT, CDR2 SNEGSKA (reference sequence). Trimming took off 6 bases at V and 2 bases at J, with 11 bases between the two ends. The CDR3 runs to 13 residues.

The chain has TRBV6-1 and TRBJ2-7, with a possible D match to TRBD2 (5 bases). V shed 8 bases and J shed 5 bases, with 16 bases lying between them. CDR1 and CDR2 from the germline V gene are MNHNS and SASEGT. The CDR3 has 13 residues. CDR3 bases: TGTGCCAGCTCTCCCGGGGAGAACCACGAGCAGTACTTC. Its protein product is CASSPGENHEQYF.